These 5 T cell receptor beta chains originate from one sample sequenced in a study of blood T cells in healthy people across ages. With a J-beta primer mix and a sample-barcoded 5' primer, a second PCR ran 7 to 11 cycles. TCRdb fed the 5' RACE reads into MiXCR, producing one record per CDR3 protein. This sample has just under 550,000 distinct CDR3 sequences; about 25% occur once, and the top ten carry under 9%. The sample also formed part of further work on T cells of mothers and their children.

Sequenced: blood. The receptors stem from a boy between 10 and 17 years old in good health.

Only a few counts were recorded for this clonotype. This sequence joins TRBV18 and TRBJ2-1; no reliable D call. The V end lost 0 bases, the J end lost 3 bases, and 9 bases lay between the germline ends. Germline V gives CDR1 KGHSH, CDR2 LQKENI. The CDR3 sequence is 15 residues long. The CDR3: CASSPPVASYNEQFF. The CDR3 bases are TGTGCCAGCTCACCACCGGTGGCGAGCTACAATGAGCAGTTCTTC.

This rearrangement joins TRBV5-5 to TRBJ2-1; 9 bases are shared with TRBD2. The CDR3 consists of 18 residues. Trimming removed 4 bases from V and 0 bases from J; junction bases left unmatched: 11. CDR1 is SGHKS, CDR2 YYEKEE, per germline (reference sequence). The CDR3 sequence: CASSPHRLAVPSYNEQFF. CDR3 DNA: TGTGCCAGCAGCCCTCACAGACTAGCGGTCCCCTCCTACAATGAGCAGTTCTTC.

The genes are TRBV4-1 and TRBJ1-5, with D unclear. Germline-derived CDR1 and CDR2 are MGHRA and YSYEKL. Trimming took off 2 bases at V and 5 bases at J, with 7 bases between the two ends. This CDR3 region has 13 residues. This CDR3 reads CASSQREDQPQHF. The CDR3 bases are TGCGCCAGCAGCCAAAGAGAGGATCAGCCCCAGCATTTT.

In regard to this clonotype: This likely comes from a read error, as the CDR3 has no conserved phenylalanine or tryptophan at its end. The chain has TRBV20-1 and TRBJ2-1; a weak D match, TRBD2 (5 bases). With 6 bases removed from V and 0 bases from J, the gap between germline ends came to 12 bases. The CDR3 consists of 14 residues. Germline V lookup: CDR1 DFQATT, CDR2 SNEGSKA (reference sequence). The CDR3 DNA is TGCAGTGCCAACCCGGGGAGCTCCTACAATGAGCAGTTCTTG. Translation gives CSANPGSSYNEQFL.

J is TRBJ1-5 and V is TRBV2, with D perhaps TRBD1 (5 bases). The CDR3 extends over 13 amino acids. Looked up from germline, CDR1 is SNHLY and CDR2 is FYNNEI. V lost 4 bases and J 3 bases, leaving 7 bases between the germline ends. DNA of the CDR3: TGTGCCAGCAGTGGGGGGACCAATCAGCCCCAGCATTTT. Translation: CASSGGTNQPQHF.